The T cell receptor (beta chain) described here comes from a study of blood T cell repertoires in COVID-19. Study summary: Sites in the United States, Italy and Spain provided acute and convalescent COVID-19 samples. PBMCs, B-cell-depleted T cells, or T cells provided the cDNA or gDNA that made up the material.

Source study methods: Scientists estimated how many nucleated cells there were by amplifying reference gene primers. TCRdb's table, derived via immunoSEQ multiplex PCR, lists solely in-frame clones and lacks some. V and J calls plus clone size are reproduced from that table; the DNA served to infer D and trimming. Here the sample spans a few hundred thousand clones, about 88% being singletons. The CDR3 extends over 15 amino acids. Trimming cost V 4 bases and J 6 bases; bases outside gene matches: 12. Germline V CDR1 and CDR2: SGHRS, YFSETQ. The TCR sequence derives from a man in his 70s with acute or convalescent COVID-19. The gene calls are TRBV5-1 and TRBJ2-7; 8 nucleotides agree with TRBD1. The specimen was peripheral blood. The CDR3 DNA reads TGCGCCAGCAGCACGACGGGGGACAGGACATTCGAGCAGTACTTC. Translated, it gives CASSTTGDRTFEQYF.